This is a list of T cell receptor beta chains from one sample in a study of shared clonotypes between healthy human individuals. Clones were read by immunoSEQ multiplex PCR, and TCRdb kept only the in-frame ones, dropping some. Of under 1,100,000 clones in the sample, approximately 70% were seen once. Sequencing was performed on memory CD4+ T cells sorted from blood. Receptors originate from a man between 18 and 35 years old in good health. The CDR3 runs from the conserved cysteine through the conserved F or W. Fields, in order: V gene, J gene, CDR3 protein.

TRBV16,TRBJ1-5,CASSQSGRGDQPQHF
TRBV6-1,TRBJ2-3,CASRRLDTQYF
TRBV10-3,TRBJ2-7,CAILEDRGSSYEQYF
TRBV5-6,TRBJ2-5,CASSLRDRGIQETQYF
TRBV16,TRBJ2-2,CASSQSGGGNTGELFF
TRBV10-1,TRBJ1-1,CASSESGVKPEAFF
TRBV7-2,TRBJ1-2,CASSSVRAVTF
TRBV5-6,TRBJ2-5,CASSPRWDGDQETQYF
TRBV30,TRBJ2-7,CAWTVTPYEQYF
TRBV2,TRBJ2-2,CASKTGTGGTGTGELFF
TRBV9,TRBJ2-2,CASTPRLAGPVELFF
TRBV5-1,TRBJ1-5,CASSTPGQGASGQPQHF
TRBV29-1,TRBJ2-5,CSFPVGETQYF
TRBV19,TRBJ1-5,CASSIPGGGQPQHF
TRBV12-5,TRBJ2-1,CASGPPGTGLSYNEQFF
TRBV7-2,TRBJ2-1,CASSRDFRWGNEQFF
TRBV9,TRBJ2-3,CASSRWDSSSTDTQYF
TRBV30,TRBJ1-2,CAWSWVQGAQGYTF